A single sample gave rise to the 15 T cell receptor beta chains below, sequenced in a study of identical twins. TCRdb used MiXCR to reprocess the 5' RACE reads, holding one entry per CDR3 protein. The sample has hundreds of thousands of distinct CDR3 sequences, 7% to 7.5% seen once. These same data were also listed under a study on yellow fever vaccine responses in identical twins.

What was sequenced was PBMCs. Every receptor here comes from a woman under 30 in good health.

This clonotype was found a few times. The chain joins TRBV5-1 to TRBJ2-1; a weak D match, TRBD1 (5 bases). This CDR3 region has 14 residues. The germline V gene has CDR1 SGHRS and CDR2 YFSETQ. Between the trimmed V and J ends, which lost 0 bases and 6 bases, there was a span of 10 bases. DNA for the CDR3: TGCGCCAGCAGCTTGGTACAGGTGGGCAATGAGCAGTTCTTC. It is translated as CASSLVQVGNEQFF.

This clonotype has a handful of counts. The chain joins TRBV20-1 to TRBJ2-1; 7 bases match TRBD1. J gave up 5 bases and V 1 base, and 26 bases lay outside the gene matches. Germline CDR1 DFQATT, CDR2 SNEGSKA (reference sequence). The CDR3 loop spans 21 amino acids. The CDR3 spells CSARVKGASPIQGSSNNEQFF. The CDR3, as DNA: TGCAGTGCTAGAGTTAAGGGGGCTAGCCCCATCCAAGGGTCGTCTAACAATGAGCAGTTCTTC.

The CDR3 sequence is CASSLTGQPYNEQFF. The CDR3 DNA is TGCGCCAGCAGCTTGACGGGACAACCCTACAATGAGCAGTTCTTC. This chain joins TRBV5-1 and TRBJ2-1; TRBD1 might be the D (6 bases). Germline CDR1 reads SGHRS; CDR2 reads YFSETQ. CDR3 size: 15 residues. V shed 1 base and J shed 2 bases, with 10 bases lying between them.

This chain connects TRBV14 to TRBJ2-3; 9 bases are shared with TRBD2. The CDR3 consists of 15 residues. Germline V gives CDR1 SGHDN, CDR2 FVKESK. After removal of 2 bases from V and 4 bases from J, the junction contained 4 bases not matched to a gene. CDR3 protein: CASSQLSGGSDTQYF. DNA for the CDR3: TGTGCCAGCAGCCAACTTAGCGGGGGATCAGATACGCAGTATTTT.

This clonotype has ten or more counts. The chain carries TRBV3-1 and TRBJ2-1; TRBD2 aligns across 7 bases. The germline V gene encodes CDR1 LGHDT and CDR2 YNNKEL (reference sequence). Trimming removed 4 bases from V and 8 bases from J; junction bases left unmatched: 17. This CDR3 is built from 17 residues. The CDR3 DNA reads as TGTGCCAGCAGCCGCCTCGGGGGGAGAGTTATTTGGGATGAGCAGTTCTTC. Protein product: CASSRLGGRVIWDEQFF.

This clonotype was observed many times. This chain joins TRBV20-1 and TRBJ2-5; D gene uncertain. The CDR3 totals 12 residues. The V and J ends lost 4 bases and 1 base respectively, with 7 bases between them. Germline CDR1 is DFQATT and CDR2 is SNEGSKA (reference sequence). This CDR3 reads CSANSIQETQYF. CDR3 sequence (DNA): TGCAGTGCTAACTCGATCCAAGAGACCCAGTACTTC.

V gene TRBV20-1 combines with J gene TRBJ1-6, with D possibly matching TRBD1 (5 bases). The CDR3 contains 14 residues. V lost 0 bases and J lost 9, with 12 bases in between. From germline, CDR1 is DFQATT and CDR2 SNEGSKA (reference sequence). CDR3 residues: CSARDEGTGSPLHF. The DNA for the CDR3 is TGCAGTGCTAGAGATGAGGGGACGGGTTCACCCCTCCACTTT.

The sample holds many counts of this clonotype. The chain recombines TRBV20-1 with TRBJ2-1; D perhaps matches TRBD2 (7 bases). Germline CDR1 and CDR2: DFQATT and SNEGSKA (reference sequence). CDR3 length equals 18 residues. V was shortened by 1 base and J by 4 bases, with 23 bases between the two germline ends. CDR3: CSARGEGGVAFSYNEQFF. The CDR3 DNA is TGCAGTGCTAGAGGGGAGGGGGGAGTAGCGTTTTCGTACAATGAGCAGTTCTTC.

V usage is TRBV28 and J usage is TRBJ1-5; D is ambiguous. Germline CDR1 is MDHEN and CDR2 is SYDVKM. Trimming removed 1 base from V and 7 bases from J, with 8 bases in between. The CDR3 length is 13 residues. CDR3 sequence (DNA): TGTGCCAGCAGTTTATACGTCACCCAGCCCCAGCATTTT. Translating it yields CASSLYVTQPQHF. The full variable domain, completed using reference TRBV28 and TRBJ1-5, is DVKVTQSSRYLVKRTGEKVFLECVQDMDHENMFWYRQDPGLGLRLIYFSYDVKMKEKGDIPEGYSVSREKKERFSLILESASTNQTSMYLCASSLYVTQPQHFGDGTRLSIL.

This clonotype appeared a few times. The J gene is TRBJ1-6, the V gene TRBV9; possibly TRBD1 for D (6 bases). The germline V gene encodes CDR1 SGDLS and CDR2 YYNGEE. The V gene lost 2 bases and the J gene lost 8 bases, with 8 bases spanning the gap. CDR3 length equals 13 residues. As DNA, the CDR3 is TGTGCCAGCAGCGTCCACAGGGATTCACCCCTCCACTTT. This gives the protein CASSVHRDSPLHF.

This clonotype was detected many times. The chain links TRBV5-1 to TRBJ2-1; 8 bases are shared with TRBD1. The CDR3 covers 15 residues. Per germline, CDR1 SGHRS and CDR2 YFSETQ. Trimming at V came to 5 bases and at J to 2 bases, leaving 6 bases not matched to a gene. The CDR3 nucleotides are TGCGCCAGCAGGAAGACAGGGGTTCCCTACAATGAGCAGTTCTTC. This codes for CASRKTGVPYNEQFF.

This chain joins TRBV6-1 and TRBJ2-2; possibly TRBD2 for D (6 bases). Germline V gene data show CDR1 as MNHNS and CDR2 as SASEGT. V was shortened by 7 bases and J by 1 base, with 13 bases between the two germline ends. CDR3 size: 15 residues. CDR3 loop: CASNVAAGNTGELFF. DNA for the CDR3: TGTGCCAGCAACGTCGCAGCGGGGAACACCGGGGAGCTGTTTTTT.

This clonotype was seen repeatedly, ten times or more. This rearrangement joins TRBV12-3 or TRBV12-4 to TRBJ2-1, with 7 bases fitting TRBD1. Trimming at V came to 5 bases and at J to 0 bases, leaving 4 bases not matched to a gene. The CDR3 consists of 15 residues. CDR3 residues: CASSHPGGSYNEQFF. CDR3 nucleotides: TGTGCCAGCAGTCACCCAGGGGGCTCCTACAATGAGCAGTTCTTC.

CDR3 DNA: TGTGCCAGCAGCCGGACTAGCGGATTCGTCGATACGCAGTATTTT. Translating gives CASSRTSGFVDTQYF. The chain links TRBV7-2 to TRBJ2-3, with TRBD2 matching 10 bases. The germline CDR1 and CDR2 sequences are SGHTA and FQGNSA. Trimming took 5 bases from V and 6 from J; bases not matched to a gene: 8. CDR3 length: 15 amino acids.

This clonotype was counted only a few times. The chain is built from TRBV7-8 and TRBJ2-1; no clear D. Germline lookup yields CDR1 SGHVS and CDR2 FQNEAQ. This CDR3 contains 13 residues. Trimming removed 2 bases from V and 5 bases from J, with 7 bases in between. This CDR3 is CASSLFSDNEQFF. CDR3 in DNA: TGTGCCAGCAGCTTATTTTCCGACAATGAGCAGTTCTTC.